These 10 T cell receptor beta chains were sequenced from one sample in a study of cytomegalovirus exposure and HLA in healthy donors. PCR involved 60 Vbeta and 13 Jbeta primers. Generated by immunoSEQ multiplex PCR, the TCRdb table keeps only in-frame clones and is missing some. The sample has 99,000 or so clones, roughly an eighth seen once. The specimen sequenced was PBMCs. Receptors were obtained from a man between 40 and 49 years old in good health and CMV-seropositive.

This sequence joins TRBV12-5 and TRBJ1-5; 9 positions agree with TRBD1. With V trimmed by 4 bases and J by 5 bases, 0 bases remained unmatched. CDR3 length: 13 amino acids. CDR1 LGHNT and CDR2 FRNRAP come from the germline V gene. CDR3 sequence reads: CASGWTGDQPQHF. The CDR3 region has the DNA TGTGCTAGTGGTTGGACAGGGGATCAGCCCCAGCATTTT.

This clone was observed a few times. The V gene is TRBV7-9, the J gene TRBJ2-7; 12 positions match TRBD2. The CDR3 sequence is 15 residues long. The ends lost 5 bases at V and 5 bases at J; junction bases unmatched: 7. Germline lookup yields CDR1 SEHNR and CDR2 FQNEAQ (reference sequence). CDR3 loop: CASSPRRLAGDEQYF. The CDR3 DNA reads TGTGCCAGCAGCCCCCGCCGACTAGCGGGAGACGAGCAGTACTTC.

The V gene is TRBV7-2, the J gene TRBJ2-3; 14 bases match TRBD2. The CDR3 consists of 18 residues. The germline V gene encodes CDR1 SGHTA and CDR2 FQGNSA. V shed 4 bases and J 0 bases; nucleotides not matched to a gene: 6. CDR3 loop: CASSSSGLAGGSTDTQYF. In DNA, the CDR3 is TGTGCCAGCAGCTCATCCGGACTAGCGGGGGGAAGCACAGATACGCAGTATTTT.

This clone has more than one count but fewer than ten. The chain couples TRBV19 to TRBJ1-4; D might be TRBD1 (5 bases). Germline CDR1 is LNHDA and CDR2 is SQIVND (reference sequence). This CDR3 has 13 amino acids. V lost 6 bases, J lost 8 bases, and 13 bases lay in between. Here the CDR3 DNA reads TGTGCCAGTAGGGGGCTGGGAAACGAAAAACTGTTTTTT. It codes for CASRGLGNEKLFF.

This clone was counted between two and nine times. The chain uses TRBV11-3 and TRBJ2-3, with D maybe TRBD2 (6 bases). The CDR3 has 13 amino acids. V was cut by 4 bases and J by 11 bases, with 16 bases left in between. Germline values: CDR1 SGHNT, CDR2 YENEEA. CDR3 residues: CASSSRTIGVQYF. Written as DNA, the CDR3 is TGTGCCAGCAGCTCCCGGACTATAGGTGTGCAGTATTTT.

This clone occurred a few times. CDR3 amino acids: CASSLALADRPGAFF. CDR3 in DNA: TGCGCCAGCAGCTTGGCCCTCGCGGACAGGCCCGGAGCTTTCTTT. The rearrangement uses TRBV5-1 and TRBJ1-1; 7 nucleotides agree with TRBD1. The length of the CDR3 is 15 residues. V lost 0 bases and J lost 10; bases outside the gene matches: 12. CDR1 SGHRS and CDR2 YFSETQ come from the germline V gene.

This clone has only a few counts. One end of the junction fails to match germline, which may point to a read error. The chain combines TRBV7-7 with TRBJ2-1; 13 nucleotides match TRBD2. Germline-derived CDR1 and CDR2 are SSHAT and FNYEAQ (reference sequence). The CDR3 totals 17 residues. The CDR3, as DNA: TGTGCTAGCAGCCCCGAAGGTGGACTAGCGGGAGCGGATGAGCAGTTCTTC. Residues: CASSPEGGLAGADEQFF.

The table lists this clone with a few counts. CDR3 coding DNA: TGTGCCAGCAGGGGAAATAGCGGGAGTAGGAATGAGCAGTTCTTC. Protein sequence: CASRGNSGSRNEQFF. The chain joins TRBV11-2 to TRBJ2-1; 9 bases match TRBD2. Germline lookup yields CDR1 SGHAT and CDR2 FQNNGV. The CDR3 runs to 15 residues. V lost 6 bases and J lost 7; bases outside the gene matches: 10.

The V gene is TRBV6-5, the J gene TRBJ1-2, with unresolved D. The germline V and J ends were trimmed by 2 bases and 7 bases, with 20 bases remaining between them. The CDR3 consists of 16 residues. Germline CDR1 and CDR2: MNHEY and SVGAGI. The CDR3 DNA reads TGTGCCAGCAGTTACGTCCCGGGAACTATAGCGGTTGGCTACACCTTC. It codes for CASSYVPGTIAVGYTF.

The chain carries TRBV5-6 and TRBJ2-3, with 9 bases fitting TRBD1. V shed 1 base and J 6 bases; nucleotides not matched to a gene: 12. CDR3 length: 17 amino acids. Germline V gene data show CDR1 as SGHDT and CDR2 as YYEEEE. CDR3 sequence reads: CASSLLGDRERPDTQYF. The CDR3 nucleotides read TGTGCCAGCAGCTTGCTTGGGGACAGGGAGAGGCCGGATACGCAGTATTTT.